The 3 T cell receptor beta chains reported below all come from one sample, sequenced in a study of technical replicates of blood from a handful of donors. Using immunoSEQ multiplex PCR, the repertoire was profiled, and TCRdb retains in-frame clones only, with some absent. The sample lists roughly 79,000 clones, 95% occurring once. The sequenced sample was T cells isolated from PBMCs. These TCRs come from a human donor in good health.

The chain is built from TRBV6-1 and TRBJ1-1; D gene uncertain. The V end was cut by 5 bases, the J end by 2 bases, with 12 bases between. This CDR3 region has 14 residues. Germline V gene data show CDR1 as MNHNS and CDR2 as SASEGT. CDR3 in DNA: TGTGCCAGCAGTCACGGGGAAAGCAACACTGAAGCTTTCTTT. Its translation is CASSHGESNTEAFF.

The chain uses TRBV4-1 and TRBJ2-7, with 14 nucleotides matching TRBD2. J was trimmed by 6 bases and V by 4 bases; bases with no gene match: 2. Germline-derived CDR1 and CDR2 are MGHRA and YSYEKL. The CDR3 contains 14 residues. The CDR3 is CASSPGLAGAEQYF. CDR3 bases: TGCGCCAGCAGCCCGGGACTAGCGGGAGCCGAGCAGTACTTC.

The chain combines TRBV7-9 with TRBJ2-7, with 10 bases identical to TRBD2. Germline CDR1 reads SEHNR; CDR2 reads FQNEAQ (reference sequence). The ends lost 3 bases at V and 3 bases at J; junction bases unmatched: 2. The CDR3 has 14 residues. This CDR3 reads CASSLVAGGYEQYF. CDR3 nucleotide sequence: TGTGCCAGCAGCTTGGTAGCGGGAGGCTACGAGCAGTACTTC.